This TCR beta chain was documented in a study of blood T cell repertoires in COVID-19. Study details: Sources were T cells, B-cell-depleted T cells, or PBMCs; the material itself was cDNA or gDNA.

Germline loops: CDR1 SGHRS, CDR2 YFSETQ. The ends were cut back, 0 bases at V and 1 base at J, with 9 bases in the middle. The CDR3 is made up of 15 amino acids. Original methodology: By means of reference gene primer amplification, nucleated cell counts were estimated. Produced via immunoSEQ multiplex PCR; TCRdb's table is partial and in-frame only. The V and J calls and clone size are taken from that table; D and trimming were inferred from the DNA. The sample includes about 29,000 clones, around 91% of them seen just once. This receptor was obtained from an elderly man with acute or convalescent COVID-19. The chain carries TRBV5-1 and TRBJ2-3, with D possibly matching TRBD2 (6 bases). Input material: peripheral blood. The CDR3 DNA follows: TGCGCCAGCAGCTTGGTTGGAGGGGGCACAGATACGCAGTATTTT. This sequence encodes CASSLVGGGTDTQYF. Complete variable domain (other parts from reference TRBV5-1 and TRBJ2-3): KAGVTQTPRYLIKTRGQQVTLSCSPISGHRSVSWYQQTPGQGLQFLFEYFSETQRNKGNFPGRFSGRQFSNSRSEMNVSTLELGDSALYLCASSLVGGGTDTQYFGPGTRLTVL.